This TCR beta chain comes out of a study of T cells in Graves' hyperthyroidism and ophthalmopathy. What was amplified from RNA transcripts were TCR beta CDR3 regions. The study used the HTBI primer set for a first-round RT-PCR of the TCR CDR3. Via MiXCR, TCRdb re-called the multiplex PCR reads, giving one row per CDR3 protein. Among around 400,000 distinct CDR3 sequences, around 15% were seen once, and the ten largest hold roughly a fifth. Study-wide findings and caveats: The model made its ophthalmopathy prediction, and onset followed a median around 6.9 months later.

A Clinical Activity Score of at least 3, a NOSPECS grade of at least 4 and a duration under 3 months were recorded in the ophthalmopathy patients. Uncontrolled infections, other autoimmune diseases, pregnancy or lactation led to exclusion of patients. The study based diagnoses on clinical symptoms, serum thyroxine and TRAb, thyroid ultrasound and orbital computed tomography. This clonotype appeared many times. The antigen remains undetermined. The CDR3 totals 11 residues. V shed 3 bases and J shed 7 bases, with 10 bases lying between them. CDR1 and CDR2 (germline): DFQATT, SNEGSKA (reference sequence).

The gene calls are TRBV20-1 and TRBJ2-7; TRBD1 is a possible D gene (5 bases). This receptor was identified in an older woman with Graves' ophthalmopathy. Sequenced sample: blood. The CDR3 DNA sequence: TGCAGTGCTAGTAGGGCAGGGGAGCAGTACTTC. Protein sequence: CSASRAGEQYF.